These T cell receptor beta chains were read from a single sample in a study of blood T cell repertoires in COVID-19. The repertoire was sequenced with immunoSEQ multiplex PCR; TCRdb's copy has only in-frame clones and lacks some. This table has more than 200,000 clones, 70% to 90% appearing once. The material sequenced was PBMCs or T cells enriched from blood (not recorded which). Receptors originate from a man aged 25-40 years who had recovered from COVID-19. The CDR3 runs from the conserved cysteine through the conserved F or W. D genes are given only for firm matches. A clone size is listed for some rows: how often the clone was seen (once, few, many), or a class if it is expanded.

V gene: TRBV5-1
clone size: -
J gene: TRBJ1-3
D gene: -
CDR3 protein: CASSLGVSLSGNTIYF
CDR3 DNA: TGCGCCAGCAGCTTGGGCGTGAGTCTCTCTGGAAACACCATATATTTT

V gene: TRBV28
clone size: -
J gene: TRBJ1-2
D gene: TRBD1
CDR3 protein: CAIGLWDRVIDYGYTF
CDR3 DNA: TGTGCCATCGGACTTTGGGACAGGGTGATTGACTATGGCTACACCTTC

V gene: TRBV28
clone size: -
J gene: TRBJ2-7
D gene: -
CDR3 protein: CATKRTVGGSYEQYF
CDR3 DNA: TGTGCCACCAAAAGGACTGTCGGGGGCTCCTACGAGCAGTACTTC

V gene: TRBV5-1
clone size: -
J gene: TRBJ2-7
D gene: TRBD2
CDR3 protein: CASSLGLAGGGSYEQYF
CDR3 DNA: TGCGCCAGCAGCTTGGGACTAGCGGGAGGTGGTTCCTACGAGCAGTACTTC

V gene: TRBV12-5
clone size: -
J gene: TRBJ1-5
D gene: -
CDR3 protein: CASGLAPRGREKPQHF
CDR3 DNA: TGTGCTAGTGGTTTGGCCCCAAGAGGGAGGGAGAAGCCCCAGCATTTT

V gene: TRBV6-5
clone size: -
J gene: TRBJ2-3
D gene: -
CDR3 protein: CALVGGGNTQYF
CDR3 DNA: TGTGCCCTAGTCGGGGGAGGAAATACGCAGTATTTT

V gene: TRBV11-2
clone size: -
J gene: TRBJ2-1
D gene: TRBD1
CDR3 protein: CASRSINWRDRGANEQFF
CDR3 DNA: TGTGCCAGCAGATCAATTAACTGGAGGGACAGGGGTGCCAATGAGCAGTTCTTC

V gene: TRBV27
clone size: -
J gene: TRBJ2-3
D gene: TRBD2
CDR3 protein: CASSPGLAADTQYF
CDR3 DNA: TGTGCCAGCAGTCCCGGACTAGCGGCAGATACGCAGTATTTT

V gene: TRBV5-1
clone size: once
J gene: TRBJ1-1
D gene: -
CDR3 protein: CASSSGTSSEAFF
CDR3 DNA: TGCGCCAGCAGCTCCGGGACATCCAGTGAAGCTTTCTTT

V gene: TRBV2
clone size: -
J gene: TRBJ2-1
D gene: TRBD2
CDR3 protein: CASSGGGDEQFF
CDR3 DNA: TGTGCCAGCAGTGGCGGGGGGGATGAGCAGTTCTTC

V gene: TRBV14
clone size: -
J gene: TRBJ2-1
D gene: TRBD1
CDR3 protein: CASSHMGDRPDHEQFF
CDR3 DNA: TGTGCCAGCAGCCATATGGGGGACAGACCGGATCATGAGCAGTTCTTC

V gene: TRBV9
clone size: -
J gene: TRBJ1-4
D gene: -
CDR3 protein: CASSVEGGTREKLFF
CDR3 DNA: TGTGCCAGCAGCGTAGAAGGTGGGACACGTGAAAAACTGTTTTTT

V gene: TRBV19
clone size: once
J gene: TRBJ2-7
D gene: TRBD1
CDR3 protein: CASSINFQGAYEQYF
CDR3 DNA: TGTGCCAGTAGTATAAATTTCCAGGGGGCCTACGAGCAGTACTTC

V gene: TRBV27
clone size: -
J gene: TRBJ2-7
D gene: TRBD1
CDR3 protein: CASSYDRGGEQYF
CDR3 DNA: TGTGCCAGCAGTTACGACAGGGGTGGCGAGCAGTACTTC

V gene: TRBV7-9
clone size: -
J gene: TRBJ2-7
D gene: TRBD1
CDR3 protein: CASSQGQGQNYEQYF
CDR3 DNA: TGTGCCAGCAGCCAGGGACAGGGGCAGAACTACGAGCAGTACTTC

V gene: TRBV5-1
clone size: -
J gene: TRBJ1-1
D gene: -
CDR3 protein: CASSSSTTGYNEAFF
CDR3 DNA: TGCGCCAGCAGCTCAAGTACTACAGGGTATAATGAAGCTTTCTTT

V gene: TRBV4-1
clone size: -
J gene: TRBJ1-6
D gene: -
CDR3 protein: CASSQEGDRQPSPLHF
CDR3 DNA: TGCGCCAGCAGCCAAGAAGGTGACAGGCAACCTTCACCCCTCCACTTT

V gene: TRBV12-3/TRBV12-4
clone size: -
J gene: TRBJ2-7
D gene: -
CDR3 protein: CASSLAIYYEQYF
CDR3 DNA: TGTGCCAGCAGTTTAGCGATCTACTACGAGCAGTACTTC

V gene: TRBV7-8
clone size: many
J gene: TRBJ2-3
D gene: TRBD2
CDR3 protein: CASSRREREAITDTQYF
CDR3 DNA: TGTGCCAGCAGCCGTCGGGAGCGGGAGGCAATTACAGATACGCAGTATTTT

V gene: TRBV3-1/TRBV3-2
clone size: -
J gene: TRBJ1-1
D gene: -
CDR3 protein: CASSQGAVNLNTEAFF
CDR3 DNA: TGTGCCAGCAGCCAAGGAGCCGTAAACCTGAACACTGAAGCTTTCTTT

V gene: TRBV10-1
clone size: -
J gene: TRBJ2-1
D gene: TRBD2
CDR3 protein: CASSSTSVPVDEQFF
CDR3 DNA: TGCGCCAGCAGTTCGACTAGCGTGCCCGTGGATGAGCAGTTCTTC

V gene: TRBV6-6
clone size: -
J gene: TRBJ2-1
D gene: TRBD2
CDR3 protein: CASSFPSGRGDEQFF
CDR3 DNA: TGTGCCAGCAGTTTCCCTAGCGGGAGAGGCGATGAGCAGTTCTTC

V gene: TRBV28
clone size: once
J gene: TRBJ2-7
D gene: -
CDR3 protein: CASSFGGDPFYEQYF
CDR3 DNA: TGTGCCAGCAGTTTTGGAGGGGACCCCTTCTACGAGCAGTACTTC

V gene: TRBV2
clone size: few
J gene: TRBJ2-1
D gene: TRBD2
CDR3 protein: CASRSAGTSVGEQFF
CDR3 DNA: TGTGCCAGCAGGTCGGCCGGGACTAGCGTTGGTGAGCAGTTCTTC

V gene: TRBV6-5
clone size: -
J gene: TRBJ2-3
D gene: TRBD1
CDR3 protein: CASSPGQGYSDTQYF
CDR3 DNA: TGTGCCAGTAGCCCGGGACAGGGGTATTCAGATACGCAGTATTTT

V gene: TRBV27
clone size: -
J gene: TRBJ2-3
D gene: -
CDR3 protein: CASRLTSTDTQYF
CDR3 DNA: TGTGCCAGCAGACTCACTAGCACAGATACGCAGTATTTT

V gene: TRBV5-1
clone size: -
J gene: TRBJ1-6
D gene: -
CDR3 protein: CASSSSLEGREGSPLHF
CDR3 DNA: TGCGCCAGCAGCTCCTCTTTGGAGGGGAGGGAAGGATCACCCCTCCACTTT

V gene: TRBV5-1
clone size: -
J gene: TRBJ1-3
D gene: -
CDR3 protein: CASSLGGIGNTIYF
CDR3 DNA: TGCGCCAGCAGCTTGGGAGGGATCGGAAACACCATATATTTT

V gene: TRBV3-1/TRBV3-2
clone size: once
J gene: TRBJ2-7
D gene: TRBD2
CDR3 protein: CASSLTSGPYEQYF
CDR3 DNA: TGTGCCAGCAGCCTCACTAGCGGACCCTACGAGCAGTACTTC

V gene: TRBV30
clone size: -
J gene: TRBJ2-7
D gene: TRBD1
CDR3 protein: CAWRDRGDGEQYF
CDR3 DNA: TGTGCCTGGAGGGACAGGGGCGACGGCGAGCAGTACTTC

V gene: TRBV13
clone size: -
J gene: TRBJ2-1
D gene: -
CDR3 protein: CASSLEGEGIEQFF
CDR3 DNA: TGTGCCAGCAGCTTAGAGGGGGAGGGCATTGAGCAGTTCTTC

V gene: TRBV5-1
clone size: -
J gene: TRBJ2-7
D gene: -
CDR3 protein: CASSSELPYEQYF
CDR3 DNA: TGCGCCAGCAGCTCGGAGCTCCCCTACGAGCAGTACTTC

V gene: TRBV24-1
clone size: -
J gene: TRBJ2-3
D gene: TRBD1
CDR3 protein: CATSDRQGWDTQYF
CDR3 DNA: TGTGCCACCAGTGACAGACAGGGCTGGGATACGCAGTATTTT

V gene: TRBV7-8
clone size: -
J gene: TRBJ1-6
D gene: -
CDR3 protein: CASSLGGGGRLNSPLHF
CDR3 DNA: TGTGCCAGCAGCTTGGGAGGGGGAGGGCGCCTTAATTCACCCCTCCACTTT

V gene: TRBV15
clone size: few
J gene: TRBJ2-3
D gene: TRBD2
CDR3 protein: CATSGARTSGTTDTQYF
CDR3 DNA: TGTGCCACCAGCGGGGCAAGGACTAGCGGGACCACAGATACGCAGTATTTT